One sample yielded the 25 T cell receptor beta chains listed below, sequenced in a study of T cells in Graves' hyperthyroidism and ophthalmopathy. TCR beta CDR3 region amplification was performed from RNA transcripts. The study used the HTBI primer set for a first-round RT-PCR of the TCR CDR3. TCRdb re-analysed the multiplex PCR reads in MiXCR, keeping a single row per CDR3 protein. The sample lists 530,000 or so distinct CDR3 sequences, around a quarter seen once, with about 11% in the top ten. Sequencing was carried out using blood. Receptor source: a woman in her thirties with Graves' ophthalmopathy.

The DNA of the CDR3 is TGTGCCAGCAGTCAGGACAGTATAAGCAATCAGCCCCAGCATTTT. It encodes CASSQDSISNQPQHF. The rearrangement links TRBV28 to TRBJ1-5, with D possibly TRBD1 on 6 matching bases. Trimming cost V 5 bases and J 1 base, with 12 bases left between them. The CDR3 has 15 residues. Germline CDR1 and CDR2: MDHEN and SYDVKM.

This clonotype was picked up many times. This chain uses TRBV2 with TRBJ1-2; no clear D. V was clipped by 8 bases and J by 2 bases, with 12 bases between them. This CDR3 is 13 amino acids long. From germline, CDR1 is SNHLY and CDR2 FYNNEI. The CDR3 sequence: CASFTVPNYGYTF. In DNA form, the CDR3 reads TGTGCCAGCTTTACGGTGCCCAACTATGGCTACACCTTC. Filled out from reference TRBV2 and TRBJ1-2, the complete variable domain reads EPEVTQTPSHQVTQMGQEVILRCVPISNHLYFYWYRQILGQKVEFLVSFYNNEISEKSEIFDDQFSVERPDGSNFTLKIRSTKLEDSAMYFCASFTVPNYGYTFGSGTRLTVV.

This clonotype has only a few counts. The chain combines TRBV11-1 with TRBJ2-5, with a tentative D call TRBD1 (6 bases). Germline V gene data show CDR1 as SGHAT and CDR2 as FQDESV (reference sequence). Trimming took 1 base from V and 4 from J, leaving 10 bases between them. CDR3 size: 14 residues. Here the CDR3 reads CASSLGTARETQYF. In DNA form, the CDR3 reads TGTGCCAGCAGCTTAGGGACAGCGAGAGAGACCCAGTACTTC.

The chain couples TRBV20-1 to TRBJ1-1, with D maybe TRBD1 (5 bases). CDR3 size: 13 residues. Germline CDR1 is DFQATT and CDR2 is SNEGSKA (reference sequence). V gave up 4 bases and J gave up 6 bases, with 15 bases separating them. The CDR3 sequence is CSANTPGRSEAFF. In DNA, the CDR3 is TGCAGTGCTAATACACCGGGACGGTCTGAAGCTTTCTTT.

The chain combines TRBV6-1 with TRBJ2-7, with 8 bases that match TRBD1. The CDR3 covers 16 residues. V shed 8 bases and J 0 bases; nucleotides not matched to a gene: 12. CDR1 and CDR2 from the germline V gene are MNHNS and SASEGT. CDR3 sequence (DNA): TGTGCCAGCCACCCTACACCGGGACAGGACTCCTACGAGCAGTACTTC. Encoded protein: CASHPTPGQDSYEQYF.

This chain connects TRBV7-8 to TRBJ1-5, with TRBD1 identical over 8 bases. CDR3 size: 13 residues. Germline V gene sequence: CDR1 SGHVS, CDR2 FQNEAQ. Trimming removed 3 bases from V and 7 bases from J; junction bases left unmatched: 2. CDR3 sequence reads: CASSFGQGQPQHF. The CDR3 coding sequence is TGTGCCAGCAGCTTTGGACAGGGACAGCCCCAGCATTTT.

This clonotype came up a few times. The J gene is TRBJ2-7, the V gene TRBV5-1; D may be TRBD2 (5 bases). This CDR3 spans 13 amino acids. Looked up from germline, CDR1 is SGHRS and CDR2 is YFSETQ. V shed 3 bases and J shed 1 base, with 8 bases lying between them. This CDR3 is CASSSDCSYEQYF. Here the CDR3 DNA reads TGCGCCAGCAGCTCGGACTGTTCCTACGAGCAGTACTTC.

This clonotype was counted at least ten times. The chain combines TRBV6-1 with TRBJ2-2, with 10 positions matching TRBD1. V lost 7 bases to trimming and J lost 5 bases; unmatched junction nucleotides: 7. CDR3 size: 15 residues. Germline-derived CDR1 and CDR2 are MNHNS and SASEGT. The CDR3 is CASTPGQGRTGELFF. Written as DNA, the CDR3 is TGTGCCAGCACGCCGGGACAGGGGCGAACCGGGGAGCTGTTTTTT.

This clonotype was recorded many times. V gene TRBV20-1 combines with J gene TRBJ2-7, with D possibly TRBD1 on 6 matching bases. In germline, CDR1 is DFQATT, CDR2 SNEGSKA (reference sequence). The CDR3 spans 13 residues. V lost 3 bases and J lost 0, with 9 bases in between. The CDR3 DNA reads as TGCAGTGCTAGTTACAGGGTCTCCTACGAGCAGTACTTC. It is translated as CSASYRVSYEQYF.

This clonotype was observed at least ten times. CDR3 protein: CSARKLGNAVAPSGELFF. CDR3 nucleotide sequence: TGCAGTGCTAGAAAATTAGGGAACGCGGTGGCTCCATCCGGGGAGCTGTTTTTT. The rearrangement links TRBV20-1 to TRBJ2-2; no definite D call. Germline values: CDR1 DFQATT, CDR2 SNEGSKA (reference sequence). Trimming left V 2 bases short and J 6 bases short, with 25 bases between. The CDR3 length is 18 residues.

J is TRBJ1-2 and V is TRBV28; the D gene is possibly TRBD1 (6 bases). V was shortened by 5 bases and J by 4 bases, with 11 bases between the two germline ends. Germline V gene sequence: CDR1 MDHEN, CDR2 SYDVKM. The CDR3 is 13 residues long. CDR3 in DNA: TGTGCCAGCAGTGCAGGGGCCCCCTATGGCTACACCTTC. It is translated as CASSAGAPYGYTF.

This clonotype was picked up many times. V gene TRBV27 combines with J gene TRBJ1-1; D gene uncertain. The V end was cut by 2 bases, the J end by 5 bases, with 15 bases between. Looked up from germline, CDR1 is MNHEY and CDR2 is SMNVEV (reference sequence). The CDR3 sequence is 15 residues long. The CDR3 nucleotides read TGTGCCAGCAGTTTAGATGGTCGGGAGGAGACTGAAGCTTTCTTT. It translates to CASSLDGREETEAFF.

The CDR3 reads CASSALGGDTGELFF. In DNA, the CDR3 is TGTGCCAGCAGCGCTCTTGGGGGGGACACCGGGGAGCTGTTTTTT. This chain links TRBV12-3 or TRBV12-4 with TRBJ2-2, with 7 bases fitting TRBD2. This CDR3 contains 15 residues. V shed 6 bases, J shed 3 bases, and the junction held 7 bases outside the gene matches.

This clonotype was found many times. The rearrangement uses TRBV12-3 or TRBV12-4 and TRBJ2-5, with D maybe TRBD1 (6 bases). The CDR3 spans 14 residues. Trimming left V 6 bases short and J 3 bases short, with 14 bases between. The DNA of the CDR3 is TGTGCCAGCAGATTGATGGACAGCGAAGAGACCCAGTACTTC. It encodes CASRLMDSEETQYF.

This clonotype was detected only a few times. The rearrangement links TRBV2 to TRBJ2-7; the D gene is possibly TRBD1 (6 bases). CDR1 is SNHLY, CDR2 FYNNEI, per germline. Trimming pared 6 bases from V and 4 bases from J, leaving 10 bases between. The CDR3 is 12 amino acids. CDR3 protein: CASSGDRYEQYF. As DNA, the CDR3 is TGTGCCAGCAGCGGTGACAGGTACGAGCAGTACTTC.

The rearrangement links TRBV12-3 or TRBV12-4 to TRBJ2-5; TRBD2 is a possible D gene (6 bases). The CDR3 runs to 13 residues. V dropped 4 bases and J dropped 10 bases, with 16 bases sitting between them. CDR3 amino acids: CASSSGPMEGQYF. CDR3 DNA: TGTGCCAGCAGTTCGGGCCCCATGGAGGGCCAGTACTTC.

This rearrangement joins TRBV18 to TRBJ2-7; 11 nucleotides agree with TRBD1. With V trimmed by 6 bases and J by 5 bases, 15 bases remained unmatched. The CDR3 is made up of 17 amino acids. The germline CDR1 and CDR2 sequences are KGHSH and LQKENI. In nucleotides, the CDR3 is TGTGCCAGCTCCGCCTACAAAACGGGACAGGGGGTCCACGAGCAGTACTTC. Translated, it gives CASSAYKTGQGVHEQYF.

Many counts were recorded for this clonotype. V and J are TRBV11-1 and TRBJ1-6, with D possibly matching TRBD1 (5 bases). Trimming stripped 2 bases from V and 6 bases from J, with 14 bases between. Germline assignment: CDR1 SGHAT and CDR2 FQDESV (reference sequence). The CDR3 length is 16 residues. The CDR3 loop reads CASSLQGSVSNSPLHF. In DNA, the CDR3 is TGTGCCAGCAGCTTACAGGGATCAGTCTCTAATTCACCCCTCCACTTT.

This clonotype was recorded at least ten times. This sequence joins TRBV12-3 or TRBV12-4 and TRBJ1-1; 9 nucleotides line up with TRBD1. J gave up 4 bases and V 4 bases, and 13 bases lay outside the gene matches. The CDR3 spans 17 residues. The CDR3 DNA reads as TGTGCCAGCAGTTCCCGACAGGGGGGCAAGATCGGCACTGAAGCTTTCTTT. Amino acid sequence: CASSSRQGGKIGTEAFF.

This clonotype was observed at least ten times. Compared with germline, one end of the junction differs, possibly owing to a read error. The rearrangement joins TRBV5-1 to TRBJ2-5; either TRBD1 or TRBD2 may supply D (5 bases each). The CDR3 spans 14 residues. Looked up from germline, CDR1 is SGHRS and CDR2 is YFSETQ. CDR3 region: CASSLGGGEETQYF. The CDR3 nucleotides are TGTGCCAGCAGCTTAGGTGGGGGAGAAGAGACCCAGTACTTC.

J is TRBJ2-4 and V is TRBV7-9; a possible D gene is TRBD1 (5 bases). The CDR3 runs 13 residues. Trimming pared 5 bases from V and 7 bases from J, leaving 12 bases between. Germline V gene sequence: CDR1 SEHNR, CDR2 FQNEAQ (reference sequence). CDR3 coding DNA: TGTGCCAGCAGCCCAGGGTCGGTCAACATTCAGTACTTC. The encoded protein is CASSPGSVNIQYF.

The chain couples TRBV20-1 to TRBJ2-7; D might be TRBD1 or TRBD2, each matching 5 bases. This CDR3 is built from 14 residues. Germline lookup yields CDR1 DFQATT and CDR2 SNEGSKA (reference sequence). V lost 0 bases and J 6 bases, leaving 15 bases between the germline ends. The chain's CDR3 is CSARDPGTALEQYF. The CDR3 DNA reads as TGCAGTGCTAGAGATCCCGGGACCGCTCTCGAGCAGTACTTC.

This clonotype has at least ten counts. The chain couples TRBV12-3 or TRBV12-4 to TRBJ2-2; no clear D gene. Trimming stripped 6 bases from V and 0 bases from J, with 8 bases between. This CDR3 is 14 amino acids long. The CDR3 DNA sequence: TGTGCCAGCAGACGCGGCACGAACACCGGGGAGCTGTTTTTT. Protein sequence: CASRRGTNTGELFF.

This clonotype occurred many times. The rearrangement joins TRBV7-9 to TRBJ2-5; the match to TRBD2 covers 12 bases. The CDR3 covers 15 residues. V shed 6 bases, J shed 4 bases, and the junction held 6 bases outside the gene matches. The germline gives CDR1 SEHNR, CDR2 FQNEAQ (reference sequence). The CDR3 sequence is CASRPLAGGLETQYF. In nucleotides, the CDR3 is TGTGCCAGCAGACCGCTAGCGGGGGGGCTAGAGACCCAGTACTTC.

In its sample, this clonotype was seen many times. The rearrangement uses TRBV7-6 and TRBJ2-7, with 11 bases identical to TRBD1. The CDR3 consists of 17 residues. J was trimmed by 6 bases and V by 0 bases; bases with no gene match: 10. CDR1 and CDR2 (germline): SGHVS, FNYEAQ. The CDR3 is CASSLALPGTGGGEQYF. Written as DNA, the CDR3 is TGTGCCAGCAGCTTAGCGCTCCCCGGGACAGGGGGTGGCGAGCAGTACTTC.